These 17 T cell receptor beta chains originate from one sample sequenced in a study of control samples from healthy donors and cancer patients. Clones were read by immunoSEQ multiplex PCR, and TCRdb kept only the in-frame ones, dropping some. Seen here are about 75,000 clones, roughly 82% observed once, and the top ten hold roughly 16%. The sample comprised blood. The receptor set was obtained from a man aged 50-60 years in good health.

The V and J genes are TRBV6-4 and TRBJ2-1, with a tentative D call TRBD2 (5 bases). This CDR3 has 13 residues. CDR1 and CDR2 (germline): MRHNA, SNTAGT. V was shortened by 2 bases and J by 5 bases, with 7 bases between the two germline ends. The CDR3 region has the DNA TGTGCCAGCAGTGACGAGGGCCACAATGAGCAGTTCTTC. It translates to CASSDEGHNEQFF.

A few counts support this clone. The chain is built from TRBV4-2 and TRBJ2-4; 10 bases fit TRBD2. The V gene's germline CDR1 is LGHNA and CDR2 YNFKEQ. The V gene end was trimmed by 3 bases and the J gene end by 4 bases; junction bases not matched to a gene: 18. The CDR3 covers 20 residues. The CDR3: CASSHLQGASGRGRKNIQYF. The DNA for the CDR3 is TGTGCCAGCAGCCACCTTCAGGGGGCTAGCGGGAGAGGGAGAAAAAACATTCAGTACTTC.

The V and J genes are TRBV9 and TRBJ2-4; D is undetermined. The CDR3 sequence is 14 residues long. Deletions cut 0 bases from V and 6 bases from J, with 10 bases between. Germline values: CDR1 SGDLS, CDR2 YYNGEE. CDR3 sequence: CASSVGGTGNIQYF. The CDR3 DNA reads TGTGCCAGCAGCGTAGGAGGCACTGGAAACATTCAGTACTTC.

V usage is TRBV29-1 and J usage is TRBJ2-5, with D unresolved. This CDR3 has 13 residues. The ends were cut back, 4 bases at V and 4 bases at J, with 13 bases in the middle. Germline V CDR1 and CDR2: SQVTM, ANQGSEA. The CDR3 is CSVVVFSRETQYF. The CDR3 region has the DNA TGCAGCGTTGTTGTCTTTTCGAGAGAGACCCAGTACTTC.

This sequence joins TRBV12-3 or TRBV12-4 and TRBJ1-1; perhaps TRBD1 as D (5 bases). This CDR3 contains 12 residues. V was clipped by 8 bases and J by 3 bases, with 10 bases between them. CDR3 nucleotide sequence: TGTGCCAGCGTAGGGGACGACACTGAAGCTTTCTTT. Residues: CASVGDDTEAFF.

V is TRBV24-1 and J is TRBJ1-1; D uncertain. Germline V gene lookup returns CDR1 KGHDR and CDR2 SFDVKD. V shed 5 bases and J shed 5 bases, with 14 bases lying between them. This CDR3 spans 14 amino acids. CDR3 residues: CATSAGPWRTEAFF. Here the CDR3 DNA reads TGTGCCACCAGTGCTGGGCCCTGGCGGACTGAAGCTTTCTTT.

This rearrangement joins TRBV6-5 to TRBJ1-2; 10 nucleotides line up with TRBD1. The CDR3 is made up of 14 amino acids. Germline CDR1 reads MNHEY; CDR2 reads SVGAGI. The trim removed 6 bases at V and 8 bases at J, leaving 9 bases unmatched. The CDR3 nucleotides read TGTGCCAGCAGATCGAACCGGGACAGGGGAGGCTACACCTTC. This sequence encodes CASRSNRDRGGYTF.

The chain employs TRBV9 and TRBJ2-5, with D perhaps matching TRBD2 (6 bases). V dropped 0 bases and J dropped 4 bases, with 10 bases sitting between them. The CDR3 consists of 14 residues. The germline V gene encodes CDR1 SGDLS and CDR2 YYNGEE. The CDR3 nucleotides are TGTGCCAGCAGCGTAGGTGGGGGAGGAGAGACCCAGTACTTC. This codes for CASSVGGGGETQYF.

The rearrangement links TRBV11-3 to TRBJ1-1, with a weak D call TRBD1 (6 bases). V was trimmed by 5 bases and J by 1 base, leaving 14 bases between them. The CDR3 covers 15 residues. CDR1 and CDR2 (germline): SGHNT, YENEEA. The CDR3 loop reads CASSRYRDKNTEAFF. CDR3 nucleotide sequence: TGTGCCAGCAGCCGATACCGGGACAAGAACACTGAAGCTTTCTTT.

J is TRBJ1-3 and V is TRBV7-2; D uncertain. The CDR3 runs 16 residues. With 2 bases removed from V and 0 bases from J, the gap between germline ends came to 11 bases. CDR1 and CDR2 from the germline V gene are SGHTA and FQGNSA. For the CDR3, the DNA is TGTGCCAGCAGCTTAACCGGGAGCAACTCTGGAAACACCATATATTTT. Translation: CASSLTGSNSGNTIYF.

V is TRBV18 and J is TRBJ1-2; 7 nucleotides align to TRBD1. This CDR3 has 12 residues. Germline loops: CDR1 KGHSH, CDR2 LQKENI. J was trimmed by 6 bases and V by 4 bases; bases with no gene match: 2. The CDR3 DNA follows: TGTGCCAGCTCACAGGGGGCGCATGGCTACACCTTC. Residues: CASSQGAHGYTF.

The J gene is TRBJ2-1, the V gene TRBV15; TRBD2 matches 10 bases. Germline CDR1 is LNHNV and CDR2 is YYDKDF (reference sequence). The J segment lost 4 bases and the V segment lost 7 bases, leaving 10 bases of the junction unmatched. The CDR3 loop spans 16 amino acids. The CDR3: CATKGPGLAEYNEQFF. Written as DNA, the CDR3 is TGTGCCACCAAGGGTCCAGGACTAGCGGAATACAATGAGCAGTTCTTC.

J is TRBJ2-5 and V is TRBV19, with 8 bases that match TRBD2. Germline V gene lookup returns CDR1 LNHDA and CDR2 SQIVND (reference sequence). The CDR3 extends over 14 amino acids. V gave up 5 bases and J gave up 0 bases; unmatched junction bases: 2. CDR3 bases: TGTGCCAGTAGTTTACTAGCGGACCAAGAGACCCAGTACTTC. Protein: CASSLLADQETQYF.

CDR3 sequence: CASSQDGESYSGDTGELFF. The CDR3 bases are TGCGCCAGCAGCCAAGATGGAGAGTCCTACTCGGGGGACACCGGGGAGCTGTTTTTT. The rearrangement joins TRBV4-3 to TRBJ2-2, with D tentatively TRBD2 (6 bases). The CDR3 has 19 residues. Looked up from germline, CDR1 is LGHNA and CDR2 is YSLEER. V shed 0 bases and J shed 3 bases, with 20 bases lying between them.

This rearrangement joins TRBV30 to TRBJ2-7; maybe TRBD1 (6 bases). CDR1 is GTSNPN, CDR2 SVGIG, per germline (reference sequence). V was pared by 5 bases and J by 2 bases, with 10 bases between. The CDR3 sequence is 12 residues long. The CDR3 DNA reads as TGTGCCTGGGGTGACAGGACCTACGAGCAGTACTTC. This encodes CAWGDRTYEQYF.

The gene calls are TRBV6-5 and TRBJ2-3; 10 bases map to TRBD2. Germline CDR1 is MNHEY and CDR2 is SVGAGI. V shed 8 bases and J 6 bases; nucleotides not matched to a gene: 11. The CDR3 has 15 amino acids. The CDR3 protein is CASGTSGRAVDTQYF. CDR3 DNA: TGTGCCAGCGGAACCAGCGGGAGGGCCGTCGATACGCAGTATTTT.

The rearrangement joins TRBV9 to TRBJ1-4; a possible D gene is TRBD1 (5 bases). The CDR3 covers 16 residues. CDR1 and CDR2 from the germline V gene are SGDLS and YYNGEE. V was clipped by 5 bases and J by 1 base, with 15 bases between them. CDR3 DNA sequence: TGTGCCAGCAGTGCTATGGCGGGGGGAACTAATGAAAAACTGTTTTTT. Its translation is CASSAMAGGTNEKLFF.